This TCR beta chain was profiled in a study of shared T cell receptors in the human thymus. CDR3 length equals 18 residues. The V end was cut by 5 bases, the J end by 1 base, with 23 bases between. The germline V gene has CDR1 SGHVS and CDR2 FQNEAQ. Clones were read by immunoSEQ multiplex PCR, and TCRdb kept only the in-frame ones, dropping some. Counted here are around 730,000 clones, approximately 83% occurring once; the ten biggest clones make up 0.0095% to 0.011%. The same sample was also studied in work on human thymus T cells. That paper notes: Having surgery to correct congenital heart defects, healthy Finnish infants acted as the donors. During corrective heart surgery, resections were taken, and the thymus tissue came from them. Thymic and blood repertoires seemed to favor certain V and J genes. Thymic repertoires overlap heavily among unrelated individuals, related research has reported.

This sequence was found in a girl under three years old with a congenital heart defect. Sequenced sample: thymocytes. J is TRBJ1-1 and V is TRBV7-8; D may be TRBD1 (6 bases). CDR3 in amino acids: CASSLIGGFREKNTEAFF. The CDR3 DNA reads as TGTGCCAGCAGCCTAATAGGGGGATTCCGGGAAAAGAACACTGAAGCTTTCTTT. The whole variable domain, filled in from reference TRBV7-8 and TRBJ1-1, reads GAGVSQSPRYKVAKRGQDVALRCDPISGHVSLFWYQQALGQGPEFLTYFQNEAQLDKSGLPSDRFFAERPEGSVSTLKIQRTQQEDSAVYLCASSLIGGFREKNTEAFFGQGTRLTVV.